A single sample gave rise to the 8 T cell receptor beta chains below, sequenced in a study of cytomegalovirus exposure and HLA in healthy donors. TCRdb's copy holds only in-frame clones and misses some; the assay was immunoSEQ multiplex PCR. The top ten hold roughly 3.8% of the sample, which has about 98,000 clones, approximately 88% seen once. The sequenced material came from PBMCs. All receptors come from a woman in her twenties or thirties in good health and CMV-seronegative.

The V and J genes are TRBV25-1 and TRBJ2-1; TRBD2 aligns across 7 bases. V shed 1 base, J shed 6 bases, and the junction held 3 bases outside the gene matches. Germline V gene sequence: CDR1 MGHDK, CDR2 SYGVNS. The CDR3 consists of 14 residues. The CDR3 region is CASSEWAGANEQFF. The CDR3 nucleotides are TGTGCCAGCAGTGAATGGGCGGGAGCCAATGAGCAGTTCTTC.

The CDR3, as DNA: TGTGCCAGCAGCCAGACAGACAGGGACACCGGGGAGCTGTTTTTT. Amino acids: CASSQTDRDTGELFF. This chain links TRBV4-2 with TRBJ2-2, with TRBD1 identical over 7 bases. Germline V gene sequence: CDR1 LGHNA, CDR2 YNFKEQ. This CDR3 spans 15 amino acids. V lost 3 bases, J lost 3 bases, and 4 bases stayed unmatched.

V and J are TRBV2 and TRBJ1-2; 7 bases map to TRBD1. CDR3 length: 15 amino acids. Germline V CDR1 and CDR2: SNHLY, FYNNEI. J lost 4 bases, V lost 6 bases, and 11 bases had no gene match. The CDR3 is CASRIGQDPSYGYTF. Written as DNA, the CDR3 is TGTGCCAGCAGAATAGGACAGGACCCTAGCTATGGCTACACCTTC.

With regard to this clone: Other DNA sequences in this specimen translate into the identical CDR3. The CDR3 protein is CASSPGGNQPQHF. CDR3 in DNA: TGTGCCAGCTCACCGGGAGGCAATCAGCCCCAGCATTTT. The rearrangement uses TRBV18 and TRBJ1-5; D is ambiguous. Germline V gene sequence: CDR1 KGHSH, CDR2 LQKENI. This CDR3 has 13 amino acids. Trimming left V 3 bases short and J 2 bases short, with 5 bases between.

The V call is TRBV7-9, the J call TRBJ2-7; possibly TRBD1 for D (6 bases). V was cut by 5 bases and J by 2 bases, with 16 bases left in between. There are 15 residues in the CDR3. The germline V gene encodes CDR1 SEHNR and CDR2 FQNEAQ (reference sequence). The CDR3 loop reads CASSAAVDRPYEQYF. CDR3 sequence (DNA): TGTGCCAGCAGCGCAGCGGTCGACAGGCCCTACGAGCAGTACTTC.

The chain couples TRBV18 to TRBJ2-5, with 8 bases fitting TRBD1. V was clipped by 2 bases and J by 1 base; unmatched bases: 3. CDR3 length: 15 amino acids. Germline values: CDR1 KGHSH, CDR2 LQKENI. The CDR3 protein is CASSPRTGSQETQYF. In DNA, the CDR3 is TGTGCCAGCTCACCAAGGACAGGGAGCCAAGAGACCCAGTACTTC.

This chain connects TRBV5-1 to TRBJ2-3; TRBD2 is a possible D gene (6 bases). CDR1 is SGHRS and CDR2 is YFSETQ in the germline V gene. V was pared by 0 bases and J by 2 bases, with 7 bases between. The CDR3 extends over 14 amino acids. The CDR3 bases are TGCGCCAGCAGCTTGGGCGGGATCACAGATACGCAGTATTTT. Its protein product is CASSLGGITDTQYF.

The V call is TRBV11-2, the J call TRBJ2-2; 10 nucleotides match TRBD2. Looked up from germline, CDR1 is SGHAT and CDR2 is FQNNGV. Trimming removed 5 bases from V and 4 bases from J; junction bases left unmatched: 4. CDR3 length equals 15 residues. The CDR3, as DNA: TGTGCCAGCAGCCGGACTAGCGGAGTCACCGGGGAGCTGTTTTTT. This gives the protein CASSRTSGVTGELFF.